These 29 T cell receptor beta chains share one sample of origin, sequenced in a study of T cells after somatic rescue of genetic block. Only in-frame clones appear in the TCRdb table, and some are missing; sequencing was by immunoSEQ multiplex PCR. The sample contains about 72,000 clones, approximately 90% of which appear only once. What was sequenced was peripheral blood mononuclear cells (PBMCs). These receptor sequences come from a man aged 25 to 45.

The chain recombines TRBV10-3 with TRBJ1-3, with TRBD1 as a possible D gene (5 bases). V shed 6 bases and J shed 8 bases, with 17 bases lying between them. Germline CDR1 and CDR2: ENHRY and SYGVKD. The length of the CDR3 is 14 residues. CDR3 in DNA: TGTGCCATCAGCGCCGGGACCTCCCTTGACACCATATATTTT. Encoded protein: CAISAGTSLDTIYF.

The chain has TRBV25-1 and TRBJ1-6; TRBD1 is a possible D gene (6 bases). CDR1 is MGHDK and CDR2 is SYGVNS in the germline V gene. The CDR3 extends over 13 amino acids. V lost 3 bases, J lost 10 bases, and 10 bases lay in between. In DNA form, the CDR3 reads TGTGCCAGCAGTGACAGGGGTGGGTCACCCCTCCACTTT. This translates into CASSDRGGSPLHF.

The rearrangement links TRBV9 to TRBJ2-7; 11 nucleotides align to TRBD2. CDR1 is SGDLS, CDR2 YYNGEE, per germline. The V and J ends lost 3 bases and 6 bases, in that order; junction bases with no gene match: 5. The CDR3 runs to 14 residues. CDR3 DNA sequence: TGTGCCAGCAGCGACGGACTAGCGGGTGTCGAGCAGTACTTC. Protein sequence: CASSDGLAGVEQYF.

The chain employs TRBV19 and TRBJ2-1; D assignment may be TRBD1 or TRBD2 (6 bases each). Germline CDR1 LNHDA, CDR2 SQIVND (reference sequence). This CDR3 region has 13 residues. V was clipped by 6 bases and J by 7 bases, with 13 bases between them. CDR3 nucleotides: TGTGCCAGTAGCTTGACAGGAGGGAATGAGCAGTTCTTC. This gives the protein CASSLTGGNEQFF.

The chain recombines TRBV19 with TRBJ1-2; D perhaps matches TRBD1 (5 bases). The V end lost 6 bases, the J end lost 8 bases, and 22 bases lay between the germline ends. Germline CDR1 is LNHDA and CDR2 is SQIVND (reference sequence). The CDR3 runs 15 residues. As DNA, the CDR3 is TGTGCCAGTAGCACACCGTCCGACGGGGCGTTGGGCTACACCTTC. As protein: CASSTPSDGALGYTF.

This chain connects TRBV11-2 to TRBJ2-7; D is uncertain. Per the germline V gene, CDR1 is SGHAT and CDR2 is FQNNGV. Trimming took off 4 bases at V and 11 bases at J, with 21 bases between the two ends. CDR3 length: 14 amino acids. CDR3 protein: CASSSKSAGPMEYF. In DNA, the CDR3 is TGTGCCAGCAGCTCGAAGTCGGCAGGCCCCATGGAGTACTTC.

The CDR3 sequence is CASSREEGGNSPLHF. CDR3 sequence (DNA): TGTGCCAGCTCACGCGAGGAGGGTGGTAATTCACCCCTCCACTTT. The rearrangement links TRBV18 to TRBJ1-6; no definite D call. This CDR3 is built from 15 residues. V was cut by 4 bases and J by 6 bases, with 13 bases left in between. Germline assignment: CDR1 KGHSH and CDR2 LQKENI.

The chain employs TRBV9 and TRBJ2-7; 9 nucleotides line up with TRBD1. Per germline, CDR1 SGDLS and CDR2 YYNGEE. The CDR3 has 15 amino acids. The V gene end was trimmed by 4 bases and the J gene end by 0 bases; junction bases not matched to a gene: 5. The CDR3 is CASSLGQGDSYEQYF. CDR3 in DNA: TGTGCCAGCAGCTTGGGACAGGGTGACTCCTACGAGCAGTACTTC.

For the CDR3, the DNA is TGTGCCAGCAGCCAAGATGCGACCCGTCGACCCCTCCACTTT. Amino acid sequence: CASSQDATRRPLHF. The chain carries TRBV14 and TRBJ1-6; D uncertain. CDR3 length: 14 amino acids. Germline CDR1 SGHDN, CDR2 FVKESK. With 0 bases removed from V and 12 bases from J, the gap between germline ends came to 12 bases.

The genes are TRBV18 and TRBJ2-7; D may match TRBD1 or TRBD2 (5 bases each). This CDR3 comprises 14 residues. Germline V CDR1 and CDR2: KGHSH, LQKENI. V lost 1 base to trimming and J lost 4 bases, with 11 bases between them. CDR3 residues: CASSPRLGEYEQYF. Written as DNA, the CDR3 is TGTGCCAGCTCACCACGGTTGGGGGAGTACGAGCAGTACTTC.

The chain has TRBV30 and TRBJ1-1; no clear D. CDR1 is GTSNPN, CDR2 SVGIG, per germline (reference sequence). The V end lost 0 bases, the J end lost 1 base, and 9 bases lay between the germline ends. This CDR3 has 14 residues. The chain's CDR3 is CAWSVTRQNTEAFF. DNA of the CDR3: TGTGCCTGGAGTGTAACCCGACAGAACACTGAAGCTTTCTTT.

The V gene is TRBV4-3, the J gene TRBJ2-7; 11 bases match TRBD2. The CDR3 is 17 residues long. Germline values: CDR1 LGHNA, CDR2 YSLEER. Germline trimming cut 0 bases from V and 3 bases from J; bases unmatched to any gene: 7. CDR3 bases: TGCGCCAGCAGCCAAGATACCCTAGCGGGGGGATTCTACGAGCAGTACTTC. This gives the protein CASSQDTLAGGFYEQYF.

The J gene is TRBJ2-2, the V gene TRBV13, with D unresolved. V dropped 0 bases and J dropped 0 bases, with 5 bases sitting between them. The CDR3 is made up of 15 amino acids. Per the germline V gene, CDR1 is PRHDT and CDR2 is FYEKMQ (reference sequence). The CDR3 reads CASSLGSPNTGELFF. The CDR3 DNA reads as TGTGCCAGCAGCTTAGGGTCTCCGAACACCGGGGAGCTGTTTTTT.

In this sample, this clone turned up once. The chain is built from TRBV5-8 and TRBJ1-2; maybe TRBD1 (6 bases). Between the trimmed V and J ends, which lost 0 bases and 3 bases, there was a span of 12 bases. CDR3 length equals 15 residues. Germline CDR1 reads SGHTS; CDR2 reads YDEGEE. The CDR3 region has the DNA TGTGCCAGCAGCTTGGTGGGGGGCCGGGACTATGGCTACACCTTC. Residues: CASSLVGGRDYGYTF.

CDR3 amino acids: CASSSTPYEQYF. The CDR3 nucleotides are TGTGCCAGCAGCTCGACCCCCTACGAGCAGTACTTC. The chain has TRBV13 and TRBJ2-7; D remains unclear. In germline, CDR1 is PRHDT, CDR2 FYEKMQ (reference sequence). The V end was cut by 4 bases, the J end by 2 bases, with 6 bases between. CDR3 length: 12 amino acids. Based on the CDR3 plus reference TRBV13 and TRBJ2-7, the full variable domain is AAGVIQSPRHLIKEKRETATLKCYPIPRHDTVYWYQQGPGQDPQFLISFYEKMQSDKGSIPDRFSAQQFSDYHSELNMSSLELGDSALYFCASSSTPYEQYFGPGTRLTVT.

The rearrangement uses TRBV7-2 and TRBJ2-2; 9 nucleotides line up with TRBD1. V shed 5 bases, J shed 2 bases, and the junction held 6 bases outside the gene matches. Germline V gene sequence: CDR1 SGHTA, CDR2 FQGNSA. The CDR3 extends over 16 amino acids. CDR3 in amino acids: CASSPRTGVNTGELFF. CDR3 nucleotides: TGTGCCAGCAGCCCCCGGACAGGGGTTAACACCGGGGAGCTGTTTTTT.

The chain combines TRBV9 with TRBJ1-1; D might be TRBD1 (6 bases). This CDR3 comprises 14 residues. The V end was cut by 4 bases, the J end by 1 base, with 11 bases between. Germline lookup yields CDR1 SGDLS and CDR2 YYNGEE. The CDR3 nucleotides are TGTGCCAGCAGCTCTGGACAGCGGAACACTGAAGCTTTCTTT. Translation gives CASSSGQRNTEAFF.

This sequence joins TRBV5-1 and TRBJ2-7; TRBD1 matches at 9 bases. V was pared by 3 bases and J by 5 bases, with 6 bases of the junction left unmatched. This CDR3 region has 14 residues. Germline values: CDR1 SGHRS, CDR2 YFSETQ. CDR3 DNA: TGCGCCAGCAGCTCACCGGGACAGGGCAACGAGCAGTACTTC. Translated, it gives CASSSPGQGNEQYF.

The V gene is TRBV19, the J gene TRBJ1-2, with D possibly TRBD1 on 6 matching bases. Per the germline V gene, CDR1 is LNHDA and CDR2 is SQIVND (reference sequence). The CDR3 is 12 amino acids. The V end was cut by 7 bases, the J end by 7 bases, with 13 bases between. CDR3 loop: CASNWGAFGYTF. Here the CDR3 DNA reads TGTGCCAGTAACTGGGGGGCGTTTGGCTACACCTTC.

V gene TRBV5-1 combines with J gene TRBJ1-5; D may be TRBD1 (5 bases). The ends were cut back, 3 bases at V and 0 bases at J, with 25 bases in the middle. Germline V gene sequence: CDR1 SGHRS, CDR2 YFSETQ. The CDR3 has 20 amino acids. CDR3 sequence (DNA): TGCGCCAGCAGCTCTCAAAAGGACACCGTTCCGACCTATAGCAATCAGCCCCAGCATTTT. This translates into CASSSQKDTVPTYSNQPQHF.

In nucleotides, the CDR3 is TGTGCCAGCAGTTATAGACAGGGGTGGCGAGAGACCCAGTACTTC. Protein sequence: CASSYRQGWRETQYF. The V and J genes are TRBV6-5 and TRBJ2-5; TRBD1 agrees at 8 bases. The CDR3 totals 15 residues. J gave up 4 bases and V 3 bases, and 7 bases lay outside the gene matches. Germline values: CDR1 MNHEY, CDR2 SVGAGI.

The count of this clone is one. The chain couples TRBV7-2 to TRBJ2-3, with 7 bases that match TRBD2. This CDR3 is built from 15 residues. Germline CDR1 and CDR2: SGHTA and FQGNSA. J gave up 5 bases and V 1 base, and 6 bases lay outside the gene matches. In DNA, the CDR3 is TGTGCCAGCAGCTTAGGAGCGGGGTTCCTAGATACGCAGTATTTT. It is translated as CASSLGAGFLDTQYF.

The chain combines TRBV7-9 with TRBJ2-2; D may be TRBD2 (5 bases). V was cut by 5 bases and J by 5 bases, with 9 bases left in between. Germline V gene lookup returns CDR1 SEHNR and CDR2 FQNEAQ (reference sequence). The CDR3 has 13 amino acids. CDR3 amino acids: CASSPRVTGELFF. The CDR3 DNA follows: TGTGCCAGCAGCCCGAGGGTTACCGGGGAGCTGTTTTTT.

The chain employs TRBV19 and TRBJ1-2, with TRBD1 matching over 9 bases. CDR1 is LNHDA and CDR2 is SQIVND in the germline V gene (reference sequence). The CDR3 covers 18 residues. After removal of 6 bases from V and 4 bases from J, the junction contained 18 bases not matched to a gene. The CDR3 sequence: CASSLRGQGTPSGYGYTF. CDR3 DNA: TGTGCCAGTAGCCTCAGGGGACAGGGAACCCCTAGTGGCTATGGCTACACCTTC.

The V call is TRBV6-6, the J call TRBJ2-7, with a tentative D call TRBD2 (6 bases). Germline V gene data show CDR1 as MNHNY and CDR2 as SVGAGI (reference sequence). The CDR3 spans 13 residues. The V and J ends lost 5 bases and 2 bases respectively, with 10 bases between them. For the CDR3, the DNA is TGTGCCAGCAGTCCAGGAGGGCCCTACGAGCAGTACTTC. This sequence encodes CASSPGGPYEQYF.

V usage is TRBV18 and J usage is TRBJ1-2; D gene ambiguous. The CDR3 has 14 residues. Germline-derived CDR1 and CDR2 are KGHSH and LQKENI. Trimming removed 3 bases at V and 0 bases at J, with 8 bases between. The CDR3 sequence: CASSPPGPNYGYTF. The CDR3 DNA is TGTGCCAGCTCACCTCCTGGACCTAACTATGGCTACACCTTC.

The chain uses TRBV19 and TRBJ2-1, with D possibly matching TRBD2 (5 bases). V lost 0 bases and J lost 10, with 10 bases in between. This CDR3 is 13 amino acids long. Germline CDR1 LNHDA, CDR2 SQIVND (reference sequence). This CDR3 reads CASSIDSQREQFF. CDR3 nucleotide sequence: TGTGCCAGTAGTATAGATTCCCAGCGGGAGCAGTTCTTC.

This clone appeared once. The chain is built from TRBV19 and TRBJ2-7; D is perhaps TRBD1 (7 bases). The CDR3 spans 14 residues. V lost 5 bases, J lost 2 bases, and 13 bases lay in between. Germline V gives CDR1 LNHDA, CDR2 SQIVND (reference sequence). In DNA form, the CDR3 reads TGTGCCAGTAGTCCCTCAGGGGGGACCTACGAGCAGTACTTC. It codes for CASSPSGGTYEQYF.

The CDR3 is CASSLDAANTGELFF. The DNA for the CDR3 is TGCGCCAGCAGCTTGGATGCAGCGAACACCGGGGAGCTGTTTTTT. The gene calls are TRBV5-1 and TRBJ2-2; D ambiguous. Germline CDR1 SGHRS, CDR2 YFSETQ. The CDR3 spans 15 residues. V lost 0 bases and J 0 bases, leaving 6 bases between the germline ends.